The 20 T cell receptor beta chains reported below all come from one sample, sequenced in a study of T cell responses to AZD1222 COVID-19 vaccine. Sequenced by immunoSEQ multiplex PCR; TCRdb stores in-frame clones only, minus some. The sample lists around 140,000 clones; over 90% were seen once. The material was peripheral blood, obtained on day 0 of AZD1222 vaccination. Receptor source: an adult in good health.

CDR3 bases: TGTGCCAGCAGTTCCCGGGGTGTCAATTCACCCCTCCACTTT. Translation gives CASSSRGVNSPLHF. The chain recombines TRBV27 with TRBJ1-6, with D unresolved. Trimming pared 4 bases from V and 7 bases from J, leaving 11 bases between. The germline CDR1 and CDR2 sequences are MNHEY and SMNVEV (reference sequence). The CDR3 runs 14 residues.

This rearrangement joins TRBV12-2 to TRBJ2-7. TRBV12-2 is noted as a pseudogene. The length of the CDR3 is 16 residues. CDR3 nucleotides: TGTGCAAGTCGCTTAGCGGAAAGCACGCTGGCCTACGAGCAGTACTTC. Residues: CASRLAESTLAYEQYF.

The rearrangement links TRBV5-1 to TRBJ2-7; perhaps TRBD1 as D (5 bases). V was trimmed by 3 bases and J by 6 bases, leaving 10 bases between them. Germline V gene data show CDR1 as SGHRS and CDR2 as YFSETQ. The CDR3 loop spans 12 amino acids. CDR3 sequence (DNA): TGCGCCAGCAGCTCGCAGGGTTCCGAGCAGTACTTC. Its protein is CASSSQGSEQYF.

The chain recombines TRBV7-2 with TRBJ1-3, with D unresolved. V was cut by 5 bases and J by 3 bases, with 8 bases left in between. This CDR3 is built from 13 residues. Germline V gene lookup returns CDR1 SGHTA and CDR2 FQGNSA. The CDR3 is CASSTDGGNTIYF. CDR3 bases: TGTGCCAGCAGCACGGACGGTGGAAACACCATATATTTT.

Only one count was recorded for this clone. The chain couples TRBV30 to TRBJ2-2; 10 nucleotides align to TRBD1. Trimming cost V 5 bases and J 4 bases; bases outside gene matches: 1. Germline CDR1 is GTSNPN and CDR2 is SVGIG (reference sequence). The CDR3 has 13 amino acids. The CDR3 DNA sequence: TGTGCCTGGCGGACAGGGGGCACCGGGGAGCTGTTTTTT. It is translated as CAWRTGGTGELFF. Drawing the rest from reference TRBV30 and TRBJ2-2, the complete variable domain is SQTIHQWPATLVQPVGSPLSLECTVEGTSNPNLYWYRQAAGRGLQLLFYSVGIGQISSEVPQNLSASRPQDRQFILSSKKLLLSDSGFYLCAWRTGGTGELFFGEGSRLTVL.

This sequence joins TRBV6-5 and TRBJ2-5, with 9 positions matching TRBD1. With 8 bases clipped from V and 5 bases from J, the junction kept 12 bases outside the gene matches. Germline CDR1 reads MNHEY; CDR2 reads SVGAGI. CDR3 length: 15 amino acids. The CDR3 sequence is CASGLTTGGGETQYF. The CDR3 region has the DNA TGTGCCAGCGGCCTCACGACAGGGGGAGGGGAGACCCAGTACTTC.

The chain employs TRBV9 and TRBJ1-1; TRBD1 matches at 11 bases. Unmatched junction bases numbered 4, after V lost 4 bases and J lost 5 bases. The CDR3 has 14 amino acids. CDR1 SGDLS and CDR2 YYNGEE come from the germline V gene. The CDR3 loop is CASSTGTGGTEAFF. The CDR3 DNA is TGTGCCAGCAGCACCGGGACAGGGGGTACTGAAGCTTTCTTT.

The rearrangement uses TRBV7-9 and TRBJ2-2, with 9 nucleotides matching TRBD1. V lost 5 bases, J lost 6 bases, and 7 bases stayed unmatched. The CDR3 extends over 15 amino acids. Germline V gives CDR1 SEHNR, CDR2 FQNEAQ (reference sequence). The CDR3 protein is CASSPGTGRAGELFF. As DNA, the CDR3 is TGTGCCAGCAGCCCCGGGACAGGGCGGGCCGGGGAGCTGTTTTTT.

This clone turned up a few times. The gene calls are TRBV27 and TRBJ2-7, with D maybe TRBD2 (6 bases). This CDR3 region has 15 residues. Trimming removed 3 bases from V and 1 base from J, with 13 bases in between. In germline, CDR1 is MNHEY, CDR2 SMNVEV (reference sequence). The CDR3 sequence is CASSFQEGLSYEQYF. CDR3 coding DNA: TGTGCCAGCAGTTTTCAGGAGGGTCTTTCCTACGAGCAGTACTTC.

The chain links TRBV19 to TRBJ1-2; D not certain. This CDR3 is built from 14 residues. CDR1 LNHDA and CDR2 SQIVND come from the germline V gene (reference sequence). The V gene lost 1 base and the J gene lost 5 bases, with 11 bases spanning the gap. The CDR3 DNA reads as TGTGCCAGTAGTATAGGAACGGACCTATATGGCTACACCTTC. It codes for CASSIGTDLYGYTF.

V is TRBV9 and J is TRBJ2-3; 7 nucleotides align to TRBD1. J gave up 5 bases and V 4 bases, and 10 bases lay outside the gene matches. The CDR3 runs 15 residues. Germline V gives CDR1 SGDLS, CDR2 YYNGEE. The CDR3 DNA follows: TGTGCCAGCAGCCCGAGACAGGGTCGAGGAGATACGCAGTATTTT. It translates to CASSPRQGRGDTQYF.

The rearrangement links TRBV19 to TRBJ1-6; D is unresolved. Trimming removed 5 bases from V and 7 bases from J, with 18 bases in between. From germline, CDR1 is LNHDA and CDR2 SQIVND (reference sequence). This CDR3 spans 16 amino acids. The CDR3 loop is CASSFPGSGGNSPLHF. The CDR3 coding sequence is TGTGCCAGTAGTTTCCCCGGGAGTGGAGGAAATTCACCCCTCCACTTT.

This clone occurred once. The chain couples TRBV7-2 to TRBJ1-5; 7 bases map to TRBD1. V gave up 4 bases and J gave up 5 bases; unmatched junction bases: 5. The CDR3 runs 14 residues. Germline CDR1 and CDR2: SGHTA and FQGNSA. The CDR3, as DNA: TGTGCCAGCAGCTCTAGGGGGCGCGATCAGCCCCAGCATTTT. Amino acids: CASSSRGRDQPQHF.

The V call is TRBV12-3 or TRBV12-4, the J call TRBJ2-7; TRBD2 aligns across 9 bases. This CDR3 spans 13 amino acids. The junction had 5 bases not matched to a gene; V was cut back by 6 bases and J by 5 bases. The CDR3 spells CASRPGLAHEQYF. CDR3 nucleotide sequence: TGTGCCAGCAGGCCGGGACTAGCTCACGAGCAGTACTTC.

The chain joins TRBV27 to TRBJ1-1; D gene ambiguous. Germline CDR1 reads MNHEY; CDR2 reads SMNVEV (reference sequence). The germline V and J ends were trimmed by 3 bases and 6 bases, with 11 bases remaining between them. The CDR3 runs to 13 residues. CDR3 loop: CASSFRNRAEAFF. The CDR3, as DNA: TGTGCCAGCAGTTTTCGGAATCGCGCTGAAGCTTTCTTT.

V and J are TRBV6-4 and TRBJ1-1, with D perhaps TRBD1 (6 bases). The germline gives CDR1 MRHNA, CDR2 SNTAGT. There are 15 residues in the CDR3. V lost 4 bases to trimming and J lost 1 base, with 13 bases between them. The CDR3 loop reads CASSVSGAENTEAFF. The CDR3 DNA is TGTGCCAGCAGTGTATCGGGGGCCGAGAACACTGAAGCTTTCTTT.

The V and J genes are TRBV29-1 and TRBJ1-1; a possible D gene is TRBD1 (6 bases). This CDR3 region has 13 residues. The V gene's germline CDR1 is SQVTM and CDR2 ANQGSEA. The germline V and J ends were trimmed by 5 bases and 4 bases, with 14 bases remaining between them. This CDR3 is CSVKDSGATEAFF. DNA of the CDR3: TGCAGCGTTAAGGACAGTGGGGCCACTGAAGCTTTCTTT.

The chain has TRBV27 and TRBJ1-5; no reliable D call. V lost 0 bases and J 7 bases, leaving 7 bases between the germline ends. This CDR3 region has 13 residues. Germline CDR1 is MNHEY and CDR2 is SMNVEV (reference sequence). The CDR3 sequence: CASSLSLQQPQHF. CDR3 nucleotide sequence: TGTGCCAGCAGTTTATCGCTCCAGCAGCCCCAGCATTTT.

V gene TRBV2 combines with J gene TRBJ1-5; D is ambiguous. The CDR3 is 15 residues long. Between the trimmed V and J ends, which lost 6 bases and 2 bases, there was a span of 14 bases. The germline V gene has CDR1 SNHLY and CDR2 FYNNEI. The CDR3 reads CASSLGPGGNQPQHF. CDR3 nucleotides: TGTGCCAGCAGCCTAGGGCCTGGGGGCAATCAGCCCCAGCATTTT.

The rearrangement links TRBV6-2 or TRBV6-3 to TRBJ2-7; perhaps TRBD2 as D (5 bases). The ends were cut back, 3 bases at V and 3 bases at J, with 15 bases in the middle. The length of the CDR3 is 15 residues. The V gene's germline CDR1 is MNHEY and CDR2 SVGEGT. The CDR3 nucleotides read TGTGCCAGCAGTTATTCAAAGCGGTCCAGCTACGAGCAGTACTTC. It is translated as CASSYSKRSSYEQYF.